This T cell receptor beta chain was identified during a study of T-cell memory formation after mild COVID-19. V was cut by 5 bases and J by 0 bases, with 14 bases left in between. This CDR3 comprises 17 residues. Germline loops: CDR1 MGHRA, CDR2 YSYEKL. TCR alpha and TCR beta cDNA libraries carrying sample barcodes and UMIs came from 5'RACE with constant-segment primers. TCRdb re-derived calls from the 5' RACE reads in MiXCR, one entry per CDR3 protein. The sample gives 150,000 or so distinct CDR3 sequences, about 14% of which show up once; 11% to 15% is in the top ten. V gene TRBV4-1 combines with J gene TRBJ2-6; D may be TRBD2 (5 bases). The receptor was derived from an adult woman who had mild COVID-19 (a few samples of this study predate the infection). Cell type and time point are not known. The sequenced sample consisted of PBMCs or a T cell subset sorted from them (not recorded which). CDR3 sequence: CASSARTGSSGANVLTF. In DNA form, the CDR3 reads TGCGCCAGCAGCGCTCGGACGGGGAGCTCTGGGGCCAACGTCCTGACTTTC.